A selection of T cell receptor beta chains follows, all from one sample in a study of T cell changes during pregnancy in multiple sclerosis. TCRdb's copy holds only in-frame clones and misses some; the assay was immunoSEQ multiplex PCR. The profile covers 80,000 to 130,000 clones, with around 93% appearing a single time and over 0.8% taken by the ten largest. The input for sequencing was peripheral blood, taken before pregnancy. Receptor source: a female donor with multiple sclerosis, enrolled in a pregnancy study. The CDR3 runs from the conserved cysteine through the conserved F or W. D genes are given only for firm matches. The size field is filled for only some rows; it gives once, few, many or a size class.

d_gene | abundance | len | j_gene | v_gene | CDR3aa | CDR3nt
TRBD2 | - | 16 | TRBJ2-5 | TRBV5-1 | CASSLGGLAGEEVQYF | TGCGCCAGCAGCTTGGGGGGACTAGCGGGAGAGGAAGTCCAGTACTTC
TRBD1 | - | 12 | TRBJ2-7 | TRBV10-3 | CAISEGQGSKYF | TGTGCCATCAGTGAGGGACAGGGCTCGAAGTACTTC
- | - | 15 | TRBJ1-1 | TRBV5-6 | CASSFAETRGTEAFF | TGTGCCAGCAGCTTTGCGGAGACACGGGGCACTGAAGCTTTCTTT
- | once | 13 | TRBJ2-1 | TRBV7-3 | CASSLISWREQFF | TGTGCCAGCAGCTTAATCTCGTGGCGGGAGCAGTTCTTC
TRBD2 | - | 16 | TRBJ2-5 | TRBV6-1 | CASSARTSGPQETQYF | TGTGCCAGCAGTGCTCGGACTAGCGGGCCCCAAGAGACCCAGTACTTC
- | - | 15 | TRBJ1-1 | TRBV4-1 | CASSQVQGRDTEAFF | TGCGCCAGCAGCCAAGTTCAAGGGAGGGACACTGAAGCTTTCTTT
- | - | 13 | TRBJ2-7 | TRBV19 | CASSSYPSYEQYF | TGTGCCAGTAGTTCCTACCCTTCCTACGAGCAGTACTTC
TRBD2 | - | 15 | TRBJ2-1 | TRBV15 | CATRNVAGGPGEQFF | TGTGCCACCAGAAATGTAGCGGGAGGGCCTGGAGAGCAGTTCTTC
- | - | 14 | TRBJ1-2 | TRBV13 | CASSLGAAMRGYTF | TGTGCCAGCAGCTTAGGGGCAGCTATGAGGGGCTACACCTTC
TRBD2 | - | 16 | TRBJ2-3 | TRBV10-3 | CAISGGLAGGPDTQYF | TGTGCCATCAGCGGGGGACTAGCGGGAGGTCCAGATACGCAGTATTTT
TRBD1 | once | 16 | TRBJ2-3 | TRBV7-2 | CASSLHPGQSTDTQYF | TGTGCCAGCAGCTTACACCCGGGACAGAGCACAGATACGCAGTATTTT
- | many | 13 | TRBJ1-2 | TRBV19 | CASRREVPGGYTF | TGTGCCAGTAGGCGTGAGGTCCCGGGTGGCTACACCTTC
TRBD1 | - | 15 | TRBJ2-7 | TRBV28 | CASRPRDRVSYEQYF | TGTGCCAGCAGGCCTAGGGACAGGGTCTCCTACGAGCAGTACTTC
- | - | 12 | TRBJ2-2 | TRBV5-1 | CASSLGAGELFF | TGCGCCAGCAGCTTAGGGGCCGGGGAGCTGTTTTTT
TRBD1 | - | 16 | TRBJ1-4 | TRBV18 | CASSPGTGDGEEKLFF | TGTGCCAGCTCACCCGGGACAGGGGACGGCGAGGAAAAACTGTTTTTT
- | - | 11 | TRBJ2-7 | TRBV30 | CAWSVQWEQYF | TGTGCCTGGAGTGTACAGTGGGAGCAGTACTTC
- | - | 15 | TRBJ1-5 | TRBV21-1 | CASSKPRTGCQPQHF | TGTGCCAGCAGCAAACCGAGGACAGGGTGTCAGCCCCAGCATTTT
TRBD1 | - | 16 | TRBJ2-7 | TRBV5-1 | CASSQTDRGASYEQYF | TGCGCCAGCAGCCAGACGGACAGGGGGGCTTCCTACGAGCAGTACTTC
- | - | 17 | TRBJ2-2 | TRBV4-1 | CASSQGFGTSNTGELFF | TGCGCCAGCAGCCAAGGGTTTGGGACTTCGAACACCGGGGAGCTGTTTTTT
TRBD1 | - | 14 | TRBJ1-1 | TRBV5-4 | CASSLGTGHTEAFF | TGTGCCAGCAGCTTAGGGACAGGGCACACTGAAGCTTTCTTT
TRBD1 | - | 15 | TRBJ1-2 | TRBV2 | CASSARTGANYGYTF | TGTGCCAGCAGTGCTCGGACAGGGGCGAACTATGGCTACACCTTC
TRBD2 | once | 16 | TRBJ2-5 | TRBV5-1 | CASSYLLAVSSETQYF | TGCGCCAGCAGCTACCTACTAGCGGTCTCCTCGGAGACCCAGTACTTC
- | - | 14 | TRBJ1-1 | TRBV28 | CASSLGGGNTEAFF | TGTGCCAGCAGTTTAGGGGGAGGAAACACTGAAGCTTTCTTT
- | - | 13 | TRBJ1-1 | TRBV6-1 | CASSSRRNTEAFF | TGTGCCAGCAGCTCCCGGAGGAACACTGAAGCTTTCTTT
TRBD2 | - | 14 | TRBJ2-1 | TRBV7-2 | CASSGTSGYNEQFF | TGTGCCAGCAGCGGGACTAGCGGATACAATGAGCAGTTCTTC
TRBD1 | few | 14 | TRBJ1-4 | TRBV28 | CASSRTGDHEKLFF | TGTGCCAGCAGCCGGACAGGGGATCATGAAAAACTGTTTTTT